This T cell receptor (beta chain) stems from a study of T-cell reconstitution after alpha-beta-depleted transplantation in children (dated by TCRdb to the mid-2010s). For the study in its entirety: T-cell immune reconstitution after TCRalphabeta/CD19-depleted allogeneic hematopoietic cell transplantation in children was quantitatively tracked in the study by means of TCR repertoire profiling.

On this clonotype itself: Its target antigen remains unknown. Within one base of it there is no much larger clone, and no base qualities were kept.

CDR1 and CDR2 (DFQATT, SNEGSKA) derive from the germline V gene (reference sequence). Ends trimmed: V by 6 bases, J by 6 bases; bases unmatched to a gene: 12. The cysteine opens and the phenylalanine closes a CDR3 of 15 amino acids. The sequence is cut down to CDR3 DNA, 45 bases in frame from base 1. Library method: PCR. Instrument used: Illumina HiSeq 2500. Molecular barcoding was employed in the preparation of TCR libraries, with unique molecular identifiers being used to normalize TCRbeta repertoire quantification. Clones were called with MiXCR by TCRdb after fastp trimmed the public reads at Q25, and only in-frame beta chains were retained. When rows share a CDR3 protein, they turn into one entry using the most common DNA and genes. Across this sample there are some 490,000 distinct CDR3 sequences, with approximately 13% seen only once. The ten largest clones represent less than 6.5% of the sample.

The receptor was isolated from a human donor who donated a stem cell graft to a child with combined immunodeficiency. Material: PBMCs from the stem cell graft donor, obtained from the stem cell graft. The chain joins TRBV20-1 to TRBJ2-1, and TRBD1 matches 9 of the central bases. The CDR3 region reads CSAGQGFFRSNEQFF. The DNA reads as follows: TGCAGTGCGGGACAGGGATTTTTTAGGTCCAATGAGCAGTTCTTC.